The 15 T cell receptor beta chains below come from one sample, sequenced in a study of blood T cell repertoires in COVID-19. Sequencing was performed with immunoSEQ multiplex PCR; in TCRdb, only in-frame clones are kept and a portion is missing. The sample shows around 140,000 clones, approximately 87% of them seen only once. Sequencing was performed on peripheral blood. These receptors came from a woman aged 50 to 65 with active or convalescent COVID-19.

This sequence joins TRBV6-5 and TRBJ2-1, with a possible D match to TRBD2 (5 bases). V shed 2 bases and J shed 7 bases, with 9 bases lying between them. The CDR3 loop spans 13 amino acids. CDR1 is MNHEY and CDR2 is SVGAGI in the germline V gene. The CDR3 DNA reads TGTGCCAGCAGTTACGACGGGGAGAATGAGCAGTTCTTC. Protein product: CASSYDGENEQFF.

The V call is TRBV30, the J call TRBJ2-3, with TRBD2 matching 8 bases. This CDR3 has 16 amino acids. Germline V gene data show CDR1 as GTSNPN and CDR2 as SVGIG (reference sequence). J was trimmed by 3 bases and V by 3 bases; bases with no gene match: 11. The DNA for the CDR3 is TGTGCCTGGAGAAGAGGCGGGGGGCCAAAGACAGATACGCAGTATTTT. Translated: CAWRRGGGPKTDTQYF.

J is TRBJ2-1 and V is TRBV11-3; TRBD1 agrees at 10 bases. Germline CDR1 is SGHNT and CDR2 is YENEEA. V was clipped by 0 bases and J by 5 bases; unmatched bases: 7. This CDR3 region has 17 residues. Here the CDR3 reads CASSLDQGTGVNNEQFF. The CDR3, as DNA: TGTGCCAGCAGCTTAGATCAGGGGACAGGGGTCAACAATGAGCAGTTCTTC.

The chain carries TRBV9 and TRBJ2-5; D is perhaps TRBD2 (5 bases). This CDR3 spans 15 amino acids. Germline V gene lookup returns CDR1 SGDLS and CDR2 YYNGEE. Trimming removed 4 bases at V and 2 bases at J, with 15 bases between. The CDR3 nucleotides read TGTGCCAGCAGCCAGCTAAGCGGTGATCAAGAGACCCAGTACTTC. Amino acids: CASSQLSGDQETQYF. Using reference TRBV9 and TRBJ2-5 for the parts outside the CDR3, the full variable domain is DSGVTQTPKHLITATGQRVTLRCSPRSGDLSVYWYQQSLDQGLQFLIQYYNGEERAKGNILERFSAQQFPDLHSELNLSSLELGDSALYFCASSQLSGDQETQYFGPGTRLLVL.

The rearrangement uses TRBV27 and TRBJ2-7; D gene ambiguous. The CDR3 has 14 amino acids. V was trimmed by 0 bases and J by 5 bases, leaving 11 bases between them. From germline, CDR1 is MNHEY and CDR2 SMNVEV (reference sequence). CDR3 region: CASSLSPRFDEQYF. CDR3 coding DNA: TGTGCCAGCAGTTTATCTCCCAGGTTCGACGAGCAGTACTTC.

The chain carries TRBV19 and TRBJ2-1; 10 bases line up with TRBD1. The CDR3 runs to 16 residues. Germline loops: CDR1 LNHDA, CDR2 SQIVND (reference sequence). The junction had 3 bases not matched to a gene; V was cut back by 2 bases and J by 2 bases. CDR3 sequence reads: CASSIRGQGAYNEQFF. DNA of the CDR3: TGTGCCAGTAGTATAAGAGGACAGGGGGCCTACAATGAGCAGTTCTTC.

The chain uses TRBV7-6 and TRBJ1-4; no firm D call. This CDR3 spans 14 amino acids. The ends were cut back, 4 bases at V and 5 bases at J, with 11 bases in the middle. Germline CDR1 reads SGHVS; CDR2 reads FNYEAQ. This CDR3 is CASSSQTRNEKLFF. CDR3 nucleotides: TGTGCCAGCAGCTCCCAAACGAGAAATGAAAAACTGTTTTTT.

The chain couples TRBV19 to TRBJ1-2; 7 bases match TRBD1. Germline CDR1 reads LNHDA; CDR2 reads SQIVND (reference sequence). V lost 7 bases to trimming and J lost 2 bases; unmatched junction nucleotides: 4. The CDR3 is made up of 13 amino acids. CDR3 DNA sequence: TGTGCCAGTACCGCGACAGGGAACTATGGCTACACCTTC. Translated: CASTATGNYGYTF.

The CDR3 DNA sequence: TGTGCCACCAACCCAGGCAGGGGGCTAGCAGAATACAATGAGCAGTTCTTC. It is translated as CATNPGRGLAEYNEQFF. J is TRBJ2-1 and V is TRBV15, with 8 bases fitting TRBD1. With V trimmed by 7 bases and J by 4 bases, 15 bases remained unmatched. Germline CDR1 LNHNV, CDR2 YYDKDF (reference sequence). The CDR3 is made up of 17 amino acids.

V is TRBV5-4 and J is TRBJ1-1; D call uncertain. Per the germline V gene, CDR1 is SGHNT and CDR2 is YYREEE (reference sequence). The CDR3 loop spans 13 amino acids. The V gene lost 1 base and the J gene lost 5 bases, with 9 bases spanning the gap. The CDR3: CASSLMPGTEAFF. For the CDR3, the DNA is TGTGCCAGCAGCTTGATGCCGGGGACTGAAGCTTTCTTT.

The chain couples TRBV10-1 to TRBJ1-4; no clear D. CDR3 length equals 14 residues. Germline V gives CDR1 WNHNN, CDR2 SYGVQD (reference sequence). V dropped 2 bases and J dropped 9 bases, with 13 bases sitting between them. CDR3 coding DNA: TGCGCCAGCAGTGAGGGGCTGACTAGGAAAAAACTGTTTTTT. This encodes CASSEGLTRKKLFF.

The chain has TRBV7-3 and TRBJ1-1; 7 bases line up with TRBD1. The germline V gene encodes CDR1 SGHTA and CDR2 FQGTGA. V was pared by 5 bases and J by 6 bases, with 9 bases of the junction left unmatched. This CDR3 comprises 14 residues. The CDR3 sequence is CASSESGQSPEAFF. In DNA form, the CDR3 reads TGTGCCAGCAGCGAATCGGGACAGTCCCCTGAAGCTTTCTTT.

About this clone itself: This same CDR3 is encoded by further DNA sequences in the sample. The chain couples TRBV7-9 to TRBJ2-7; 8 bases agree with TRBD1. This CDR3 is 13 amino acids long. Germline assignment: CDR1 SEHNR and CDR2 FQNEAQ (reference sequence). V was clipped by 4 bases and J by 6 bases; unmatched bases: 5. The CDR3: CASSSAGGVEQYF. CDR3 DNA: TGTGCCAGCAGCTCCGCAGGGGGCGTCGAGCAGTACTTC.

The chain couples TRBV27 to TRBJ2-3, with 10 nucleotides matching TRBD2. With V trimmed by 6 bases and J by 5 bases, 5 bases remained unmatched. Germline-derived CDR1 and CDR2 are MNHEY and SMNVEV (reference sequence). The CDR3 has 14 residues. The chain's CDR3 is CASSPRLAGDTQYF. Written as DNA, the CDR3 is TGTGCCAGCAGCCCAAGACTAGCGGGAGATACGCAGTATTTT.

The count of this clone is one. V and J are TRBV27 and TRBJ2-7; 7 nucleotides agree with TRBD1. The CDR3 contains 14 residues. The J segment lost 3 bases and the V segment lost 5 bases, leaving 7 bases of the junction unmatched. CDR1 is MNHEY, CDR2 SMNVEV, per germline (reference sequence). In nucleotides, the CDR3 is TGTGCCAGCAGTGTCGACCGGGACAGCTACGAGCAGTACTTC. Protein: CASSVDRDSYEQYF.